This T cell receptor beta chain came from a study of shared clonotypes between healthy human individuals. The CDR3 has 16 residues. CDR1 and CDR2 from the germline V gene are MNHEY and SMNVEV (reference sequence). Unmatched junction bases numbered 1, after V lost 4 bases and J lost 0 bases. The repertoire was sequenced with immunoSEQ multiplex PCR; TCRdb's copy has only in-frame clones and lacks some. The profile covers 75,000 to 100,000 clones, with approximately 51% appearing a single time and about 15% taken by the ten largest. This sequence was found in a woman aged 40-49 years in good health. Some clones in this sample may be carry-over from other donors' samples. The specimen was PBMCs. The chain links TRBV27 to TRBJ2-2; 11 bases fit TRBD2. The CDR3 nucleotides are TGTGCCAGCAGTTGGGGACTAGCGGCGAACACCGGGGAGCTGTTTTTT. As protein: CASSWGLAANTGELFF.